The T cell receptor (beta chain) described here comes from a study of cytomegalovirus exposure and HLA in healthy donors (dated by TCRdb to about 2017). General notes on the study: An earlier analysis of approximately 640 of the donors reported more than 250 Gb of sequence data and about 100 million unique TCR beta sequences from some 180 million T cells. The study used immunosequencing to profile the T cell repertoires of hundreds of subjects and linked those repertoires to cytomegalovirus serostatus. High-throughput TCR immunosequencing, statistical association of individual TCRs with disease status, and machine learning were combined to predict cytomegalovirus infection status. HLA typing included class I and class II loci at four-digit resolution. Among about 360 genotyped donors of the cohort, an average of around 240,000 unique TCR beta nucleotide sequences were sequenced per donor, roughly 20% of them non-productive. A later analysis re-examined previously published TCR beta repertoires from 500 to 700 donors and added high-resolution HLA genotyping to investigate patterns of TCR occurrence. Alongside the repertoire data, information on donor age, sex, ethnicity and CMV serostatus was compiled. Roughly 290 gigabases of sequencing data and roughly 80 million unique TCR sequences made up an early release that covered over 550 HLA-typed donors. Of the roughly 390 genotyped donors, around 81% fell in the genetic ancestry cluster associated with self-reported Caucasian donors. A later genetic analysis used genome-wide SNP genotypes for about 65% of the 666 donors, treating that subset as a discovery cohort. The number of donors typed differed by locus, with roughly 620-640 for A, B, C, DRB1 and DQB1, approximately 500 for DQA1, nearly 610 for DPA1, and around 460 for DPB1. In an earlier analysis of several hundred of the donors, high-throughput TCR beta sequencing was used to judge whether each TCR beta V gene segment behaved as functional or pseudogenic. A few DR-DQ haplotypes were treated as single units for association and clustering because of strong linkage in the cohort. All discovery cohort repertoires had been generated using a single sequencing platform. The later analysis used no new phenotypic data to find candidate immune exposures, relying instead on TCR beta sequences and their occurrence across donors. Besides the first cohort of roughly 640 subjects, a separate validation cohort made up of roughly 120 different subjects was used. The study aimed to test whether signatures of past pathogen exposure could be identified by cataloging public T cell receptors. What the work shows at the level of the full study, not this receptor alone: A cluster of highly shared sequence variants was judged likely to represent a technical artifact of the sequencing pipeline. A further reported finding was that TCR beta sequences accurately predicted the HLA-A and HLA-B alleles for most subjects in the first cohort. Across donors, most TCR sequences were observed very rarely, whereas some public TCRs were present in many individuals. Compared with equally common non-associated chains, HLA-associated TCR beta chains in a later analysis were more clonally expanded and had lower generation probabilities. The authors suggested that the approach could potentially be generalized to other disease states and immunological phenotypes. Some IMGT-functional V segments, including TRBV6-2 and TRBV6-3, could not be told apart with the 87-base-pair reads, so those segments were excluded. An association between a missense DCLRE1C variant and V-gene and J-gene trimming of TCR beta chains was found in a later genetic analysis and replicated in an independent cohort. Only TCR beta chains were sequenced in this cohort, and the absence of alpha or paired-chain data limited detectable features. The presence/absence analyses assumed that sequencing depth was roughly uniform across donors, and that assumption may not be true. The classifier was reported to diagnose cytomegalovirus status with high specificity and sensitivity in both the original and validation cohorts. A later analysis reported that several top co-occurrence clusters appeared linked to parvovirus B19, influenza, CMV and Epstein-Barr virus. In vitro tests confirmed that a few of the cytomegalovirus-associated TCR beta chains recognize cytomegalovirus antigens. A later analysis associated approximately 17,000 TCR beta sequences with specific HLA alleles at a false discovery rate of 0.05. CMV serostatus was the only immune exposure information available for the cohort. When HLA alleles, especially DR and DQ, strongly co-occurred, attributing TCR associations to individual alleles was difficult. The study gave a list of under 200 TCR beta chains associated with cytomegalovirus. According to a later genetic analysis, donors in an Asian-associated ancestry cluster had fewer N-insertions in productive TCRs than the approximately 700-donor mean. Linkage disequilibrium might explain the correlated functional status among segregating V segments, but an unknown experimental factor could not be excluded. Because HLA typing was unavailable for some donors at each locus, only the typed subset was used in association tests. A later analysis found that most CMV-associated TCR beta chains appeared HLA-restricted, with HLA associations seemingly driven largely by CMV exposure. According to a later analysis, TCR association rates differed among HLA loci, with DRB1 alleles showing the most associated TCRs and HLA-C alleles showing the fewest. In an earlier analysis of approximately 590 of the donors, most TCR beta V segments appeared in productive rearrangements about 90% or about 30% of the time, broadly matching IMGT annotations. Because counts were too low, roughly 18 rarely observed V segments, including chromosome 9 orphons, were left out of the earlier analysis of 587 of the donors.

The method was the immunoSEQ multiplex PCR assay. The multiplex PCR relied on a mix of 60 forward primers for TCR Vbeta segments and 13 reverse primers for TCR Jbeta segments. Amplification of the CDR3 region of rearranged TCR beta genes was performed with a multiplex PCR assay on genomic DNA. The Illumina HiSeq System was used to sequence the amplified TCR beta libraries as 87-base-pair reads. On the study's bioinformatics: A later analysis tallied roughly 78 million unique TCR beta chains across the 666 repertoires, and some 12 million of those chains were shared by two or more donors. To remove PCR and sequencing errors, raw reads were error-corrected and collapsed into unique sequences using a nearest-neighbor algorithm that merged closely related sequences. CDR3 sequences were aligned to IMGT reference sequences to assign V, D and J gene segments. For a sequence to be retained, a match of at least six nucleotides to both a V gene segment and a J gene segment was required. A rearrangement counted as productive if the CDR3 had no stop codons and remained in frame with V and J, and every other rearrangement counted as non-productive. CDR3 was defined according to IMGT convention as the region running from the second conserved V-encoded cysteine to the conserved J-encoded phenylalanine. The earlier analysis of a few hundred of the donors excluded any sequence lacking an unambiguous match to a single V gene segment. An earlier analysis of almost 600 of the donors classified V segments as functional when productive rearrangements were above 56.7% and as segregating when the standard deviation between donors was above 5%. A statistical classification framework was developed to diagnose cytomegalovirus status using the catalog of TCR beta chain sequences. V and J gene assignment, in a later analysis, came from comparing TCR nucleotide sequences with IMGT/GENE-DB human TR gene sequences. The TCRdist pipeline was used in a later analysis to assign CDR3 sequences and most-parsimonious VDJ recombination scenarios. In a later analysis, each TCR beta chain was defined by its CDR3 amino acid sequence together with its V-gene family, and reads without a unique V-gene family were excluded. In a later analysis, 500 to 700 highly shared, low-generation-probability nucleotide sequences were removed to address suspected cross-contamination and a sequencing artifact. In a later analysis, a clonal expansion index was calculated for each public chain from normalized within-repertoire ranks of inferred template counts. In a later analysis, generation probabilities were computed with a VDJ recombination model fitted to out-of-frame rearrangements, and the resulting probabilities were checked against IGoR. Hypergeometric tests were used in a later analysis to score TCR-TCR, TCR-HLA and TCR-CMV co-occurrence, with a repertoire-size bias correction applied to the TCR pairs. False discovery rates were estimated in a later analysis by permuting HLA or CMV assignments 20 times. In a later analysis, co-occurring TCRs were grouped using DBSCAN, and TCRdist sequence similarity was added for clustering within HLA-allele-positive subsets. Co-occurrence clustering excluded repertoires with fewer than 30,000 or more than 120,000 public chains, plus five with anomalous nucleotide sharing. TCRdb carries this immuneACCESS record with in-frame sequences only. Its versions omit some clonotypes, under half of them owing to an unresolved V gene in the studies checked, with the rest unexplained. Clone size and the V and J calls come from that table; the DNA yielded D and trimming. This sample is represented by about 120,000 clones; 76% of them were singletons. The leading ten clones occupy less than 15% of the sample.

With respect to this clone: It has no known antigen specificity. Base qualities were left out, and no much larger clone turns up one base away.

In total, just over 650 healthy bone marrow donors made up the cohort. At the time of sampling, all cohort members were nominally healthy, though unrecorded immune exposures were likely present. The donor was CMV seropositive and was included in the group of 300 or so seropositive cohort members. Each donor provided a peripheral blood sample, and peripheral blood mononuclear cells were used for TCR beta sequencing. Genomic DNA extraction from the blood cell samples was performed with the Qiagen DNeasy Blood Extraction Kit. V was cut back by 3 bases and J by 0 bases, leaving a gap of 11 bases between them. CDR1 and CDR2, looked up from the germline V gene, are MGHRA and YSYEKL. Taken from cysteine to phenylalanine, the CDR3 has 15 residues. The entry retains the CDR3 DNA only, 45 bases that are in frame from base 1.

This sequence originates from a woman aged 35 to 49 in good health and CMV-seropositive. The sample taken for sequencing was PBMCs. Here the chain combines TRBV4-1 and TRBJ1-2, with a weak D call of TRBD1 (5 bases match). The nucleotide sequence reads TGCGCCAGCAGCCAGCTAGGGGTAGCTAACTATGGCTACACCTTC. This sequence encodes CASSQLGVANYGYTF.